A selection of T cell receptor beta chains follows, all from one sample in a study of blood T cell repertoires in COVID-19. Here immunoSEQ multiplex PCR was the method, and the copy in TCRdb shows in-frame clones only, minus some. The sample shows more than 150,000 clones, approximately 82% of them seen only once. Material for sequencing was peripheral blood. The origin of the receptors is a man aged 65 to 79 who had recovered from COVID-19. Each CDR3 is given with its conserved first and last residue. The D gene is left open where the match is weak. Expanded clones are given a class, and other clones once, few, many or no size at all.

CDR3 protein: CASSISGSGYEQYF; CDR3 DNA: TGTGCCAGTAGTATTTCCGGGAGTGGGTACGAGCAGTACTTC; V gene: TRBV19; clone size: many; D gene: .; J gene: TRBJ2-7
CDR3 protein: CASSVSGPYEQYF; CDR3 DNA: TGTGCCAGTAGTGTCTCAGGGCCCTACGAGCAGTACTTC; V gene: TRBV19; clone size: once; D gene: .; J gene: TRBJ2-7
CDR3 protein: CASSPGLYSYNEQFF; CDR3 DNA: TGTGCCAGCAGCCCGGGACTTTACTCCTACAATGAGCAGTTCTTC; V gene: TRBV9; clone size: few; D gene: .; J gene: TRBJ2-1
CDR3 protein: CASSWGGNTEAFF; CDR3 DNA: TGTGCCAGCAGCTGGGGAGGGAACACTGAAGCTTTCTTT; V gene: TRBV5-4; clone size: .; D gene: .; J gene: TRBJ1-1
CDR3 protein: CASSLVAGTNTGELFF; CDR3 DNA: TGTGCCAGCAGCTTAGTGGCGGGAACGAACACCGGGGAGCTGTTTTTT; V gene: TRBV7-6; clone size: .; D gene: .; J gene: TRBJ2-2
CDR3 protein: CASSLARDLETQYF; CDR3 DNA: TGTGCCAGCAGCTTAGCGCGGGACTTAGAGACCCAGTACTTC; V gene: TRBV7-2; clone size: .; D gene: .; J gene: TRBJ2-5
CDR3 protein: CAISELDEQFF; CDR3 DNA: TGTGCCATCAGTGAGCTAGATGAGCAGTTCTTC; V gene: TRBV10-3; clone size: .; D gene: .; J gene: TRBJ2-1
CDR3 protein: CASSLSTGAEKLFF; CDR3 DNA: TGTGCCAGCAGTCTTTCGACAGGGGCTGAAAAACTGTTTTTT; V gene: TRBV6-5; clone size: once; D gene: TRBD1; J gene: TRBJ1-4
CDR3 protein: CATAPRHNTGELFF; CDR3 DNA: TGTGCCACCGCACCCCGACATAACACCGGGGAGCTGTTTTTT; V gene: TRBV24-1; clone size: .; D gene: .; J gene: TRBJ2-2
CDR3 protein: CASSPTHGRGWETQYF; CDR3 DNA: TGCGCCAGCAGCCCAACCCATGGAAGGGGGTGGGAGACCCAGTACTTC; V gene: TRBV4-3; clone size: .; D gene: .; J gene: TRBJ2-5
CDR3 protein: CASSLGRTSGIDEQFF; CDR3 DNA: TGCGCCAGCAGCTTGGGGCGGACTAGCGGGATAGATGAGCAGTTCTTC; V gene: TRBV5-1; clone size: .; D gene: TRBD2; J gene: TRBJ2-1
CDR3 protein: CASSLPPQDTQYF; CDR3 DNA: TGTGCCAGCAGCTTACCCCCCCAAGATACGCAGTATTTT; V gene: TRBV7-2; clone size: .; D gene: .; J gene: TRBJ2-3
CDR3 protein: CASRGPSNQPQHF; CDR3 DNA: TGTGCCAGCCGGGGTCCGAGCAATCAGCCCCAGCATTTT; V gene: TRBV6-6; clone size: .; D gene: .; J gene: TRBJ1-5
CDR3 protein: CASTTSSVHGYTF; CDR3 DNA: TGTGCCAGCACCACCTCGTCGGTCCATGGCTACACCTTC; V gene: TRBV2; clone size: .; D gene: .; J gene: TRBJ1-2
CDR3 protein: CASSLGQGSNEKLFF; CDR3 DNA: TGCGCCAGCAGCTTGGGTCAGGGTAGTAATGAAAAACTGTTTTTT; V gene: TRBV5-1; clone size: few; D gene: .; J gene: TRBJ1-4
CDR3 protein: CASSSKGAGNEKLFF; CDR3 DNA: TGTGCCAGCAGTTCGAAGGGGGCGGGTAATGAAAAACTGTTTTTT; V gene: TRBV6-5; clone size: .; D gene: TRBD1; J gene: TRBJ1-4
CDR3 protein: CASSQGSNQPQHF; CDR3 DNA: TGTGCCAGCAGTCAGGGTAGCAATCAGCCCCAGCATTTT; V gene: TRBV6-5; clone size: .; D gene: .; J gene: TRBJ1-5
CDR3 protein: CASSQTSRGTDTQYF; CDR3 DNA: TGCGCCAGCAGCCAAACTAGCAGAGGCACAGATACGCAGTATTTT; V gene: TRBV4-1; clone size: .; D gene: .; J gene: TRBJ2-3
CDR3 protein: CASRPGEYGYTF; CDR3 DNA: TGTGCCAGCAGGCCGGGGGAGTATGGCTACACCTTC; V gene: TRBV5-6; clone size: .; D gene: .; J gene: TRBJ1-2
CDR3 protein: CASKVAGGSSKVADTQYF; CDR3 DNA: TGTGCCAGTAAAGTGGCGGGAGGCTCTTCTAAGGTTGCAGATACGCAGTATTTT; V gene: TRBV19; clone size: .; D gene: TRBD2; J gene: TRBJ2-3
CDR3 protein: CASSLQDRAYTEAFF; CDR3 DNA: TGTGCCAGCAGCTTACAGGACAGAGCTTACACTGAAGCTTTCTTT; V gene: TRBV5-5; clone size: .; D gene: .; J gene: TRBJ1-1
CDR3 protein: CASSRGGTENTEAFF; CDR3 DNA: TGTGCCAGCAGCCGGGGGGGGACGGAGAACACTGAAGCTTTCTTT; V gene: TRBV5-4; clone size: few; D gene: .; J gene: TRBJ1-1
CDR3 protein: CASSAGFSGANVLTF; CDR3 DNA: TGTGCCAGCTCAGCAGGGTTCTCTGGGGCCAACGTCCTGACTTTC; V gene: TRBV18; clone size: .; D gene: .; J gene: TRBJ2-6
CDR3 protein: CASKRVSNTGELFF; CDR3 DNA: TGTGCCAGCAAAAGAGTATCGAACACCGGGGAGCTGTTTTTT; V gene: TRBV2; clone size: .; D gene: .; J gene: TRBJ2-2
CDR3 protein: CASSSVSPGGRGYTF; CDR3 DNA: TGTGCCAGCAGCTCCGTGTCCCCAGGGGGTAGAGGCTACACCTTC; V gene: TRBV5-4; clone size: .; D gene: TRBD1; J gene: TRBJ1-2
CDR3 protein: CASSYSRGLNTEAFF; CDR3 DNA: TGTGCCAGCAGTTACTCGAGGGGGCTGAACACTGAAGCTTTCTTT; V gene: TRBV6-5; clone size: .; D gene: TRBD1; J gene: TRBJ1-1
CDR3 protein: CASSSFPASGSGNEQFF; CDR3 DNA: TGTGCCAGCAGCTCCTTCCCGGCTAGCGGGAGTGGCAATGAGCAGTTCTTC; V gene: TRBV7-2; clone size: .; D gene: TRBD2; J gene: TRBJ2-1
CDR3 protein: CASSLVSAYEQYF; CDR3 DNA: TGTGCCAGCAGTTTAGTGAGCGCCTACGAGCAGTACTTC; V gene: TRBV28; clone size: .; D gene: .; J gene: TRBJ2-7
CDR3 protein: CASSVSGRFDNEQFF; CDR3 DNA: TGTGCCAGCAGCGTGAGCGGGAGGTTTGACAATGAGCAGTTCTTC; V gene: TRBV7-3; clone size: few; D gene: TRBD2; J gene: TRBJ2-1
CDR3 protein: CSVEGGGLATYNEQFF; CDR3 DNA: TGCAGCGTAGAGGGGGGGGGACTAGCTACGTACAATGAGCAGTTCTTC; V gene: TRBV29-1; clone size: .; D gene: TRBD2; J gene: TRBJ2-1
CDR3 protein: CASSPTEDQPQHF; CDR3 DNA: TGTGCCAGCTCACCGACAGAAGATCAGCCCCAGCATTTT; V gene: TRBV18; clone size: .; D gene: .; J gene: TRBJ1-5
CDR3 protein: CASSEVSAGEQYF; CDR3 DNA: TGTGCCAGCAGTGAAGTCTCGGCGGGCGAGCAGTACTTC; V gene: TRBV6-1; clone size: few; D gene: .; J gene: TRBJ2-7
CDR3 protein: CASSFGTGGSLSGANVLTF; CDR3 DNA: TGCGCCAGCAGCTTTGGAACAGGGGGCAGTTTATCCGGGGCCAACGTCCTGACTTTC; V gene: TRBV5-1; clone size: .; D gene: TRBD1; J gene: TRBJ2-6
CDR3 protein: CSVHTGGYGYTF; CDR3 DNA: TGCAGCGTACACACAGGGGGCTATGGCTACACCTTC; V gene: TRBV29-1; clone size: .; D gene: TRBD1; J gene: TRBJ1-2
CDR3 protein: CARPSGGSLNYGYTF; CDR3 DNA: TGCGCCAGACCCTCCGGGGGGAGCTTAAACTATGGCTACACCTTC; V gene: TRBV5-1; clone size: once; D gene: .; J gene: TRBJ1-2
CDR3 protein: CASSPGTGVHEQYF; CDR3 DNA: TGTGCCAGCAGTCCCGGGACAGGGGTCCACGAGCAGTACTTC; V gene: TRBV6-5; clone size: .; D gene: TRBD1; J gene: TRBJ2-7
CDR3 protein: CASSREGQIGNEQFF; CDR3 DNA: TGTGCCAGCAGCAGAGAGGGACAGATTGGCAATGAGCAGTTCTTC; V gene: TRBV28; clone size: .; D gene: TRBD1; J gene: TRBJ2-1
CDR3 protein: CASSLYQGYTEAFF; CDR3 DNA: TGTGCCAGCAGCTTGTATCAGGGCTACACTGAAGCTTTCTTT; V gene: TRBV5-6; clone size: .; D gene: .; J gene: TRBJ1-1
CDR3 protein: CASTLLRNTGELFF; CDR3 DNA: TGTGCCAGCACCCTCTTGCGGAACACCGGGGAGCTGTTTTTT; V gene: TRBV6-5; clone size: .; D gene: .; J gene: TRBJ2-2
CDR3 protein: CASRILAGGFNEQFF; CDR3 DNA: TGTGCCAGCAGAATACTAGCGGGAGGTTTCAATGAGCAGTTCTTC; V gene: TRBV27; clone size: once; D gene: TRBD2; J gene: TRBJ2-1
CDR3 protein: CASSSSGSFEQYF; CDR3 DNA: TGTGCCAGCAGTTCTAGCGGGAGTTTCGAGCAGTACTTC; V gene: TRBV3-1/TRBV3-2; clone size: .; D gene: TRBD2; J gene: TRBJ2-7
CDR3 protein: CASSLVREETQYF; CDR3 DNA: TGTGCCAGCAGCTTGGTGCGGGAAGAGACCCAGTACTTC; V gene: TRBV7-6; clone size: .; D gene: .; J gene: TRBJ2-5
CDR3 protein: CASRAREGSYNEQFF; CDR3 DNA: TGTGCCAGCAGAGCGCGGGAGGGGTCCTACAATGAGCAGTTCTTC; V gene: TRBV27; clone size: .; D gene: TRBD2; J gene: TRBJ2-1
CDR3 protein: CASTSSGRYNEQFF; CDR3 DNA: TGTGCCAGTACCTCTAGCGGGAGGTACAATGAGCAGTTCTTC; V gene: TRBV19; clone size: .; D gene: TRBD2; J gene: TRBJ2-1
CDR3 protein: CASRKGALDYGYTF; CDR3 DNA: TGTGCCAGCAGGAAGGGGGCTCTGGACTATGGCTACACCTTC; V gene: TRBV6-5; clone size: .; D gene: TRBD1; J gene: TRBJ1-2
CDR3 protein: CASSLNYEQYF; CDR3 DNA: TGTGCCAGCAGTCTAAACTACGAGCAGTACTTC; V gene: TRBV28; clone size: .; D gene: .; J gene: TRBJ2-7
CDR3 protein: CASSPRLAGEGEQYF; CDR3 DNA: TGCGCCAGCAGCCCGAGACTAGCGGGCGAGGGGGAGCAGTACTTC; V gene: TRBV5-1; clone size: .; D gene: TRBD2; J gene: TRBJ2-7
CDR3 protein: CATSEASGRDEQFF; CDR3 DNA: TGTGCCACCAGTGAGGCTAGCGGGAGGGATGAGCAGTTCTTC; V gene: TRBV24-1; clone size: .; D gene: TRBD2; J gene: TRBJ2-1